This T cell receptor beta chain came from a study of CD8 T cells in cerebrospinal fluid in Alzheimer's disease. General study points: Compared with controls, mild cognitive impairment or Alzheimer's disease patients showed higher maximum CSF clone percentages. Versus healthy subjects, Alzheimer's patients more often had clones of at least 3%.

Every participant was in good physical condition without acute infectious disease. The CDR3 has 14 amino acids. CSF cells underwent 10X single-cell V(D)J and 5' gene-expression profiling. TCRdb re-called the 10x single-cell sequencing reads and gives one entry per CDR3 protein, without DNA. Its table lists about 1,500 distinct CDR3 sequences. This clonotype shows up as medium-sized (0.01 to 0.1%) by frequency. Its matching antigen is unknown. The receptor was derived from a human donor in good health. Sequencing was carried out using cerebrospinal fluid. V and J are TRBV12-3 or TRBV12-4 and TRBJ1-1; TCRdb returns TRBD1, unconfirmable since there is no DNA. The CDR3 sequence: CASSLTAQGTEAFF.